The text below deals with one TCR beta chain. Its antigen is still unknown. The germline V gene encodes CDR1 MNHEY and CDR2 SVGAGI. The CDR3 loop spans 16 amino acids. This sample was included in a study of CXCR3-negative and CXCR3-positive naive CD8 T cells. All TRB cDNA libraries came from 5' RACE performed with UMI labels. No DNA is given; TCRdb re-called the 5' RACE reads and lists each CDR3 protein once. This sample's table reports over 150,000 distinct CDR3 sequences. In triplicate, each CD8+ T cell subset was sorted at under 350,000 cells per replicate. CD45RO-CCR7+CD27+CD95- characterized naive CD8+ T cells. The study's findings and limits: Memory CD8+ cells showed much lower diversity, while both naive subsets were comparably high. CXCR3-expressing naive cells carried TRB CDR3s more hydrophobic than those of CXCR3-negative naive cells. Researchers reported similar TRBV-TRBJ usage in naive CXCR3-negative and CXCR3-positive cells, though memory differed.

The source is a human donor in good health. Some clones in this sample may be carry-over from other donors' samples. The chain joins TRBV6-5 to TRBJ2-1; TCRdb calls TRBD2, which cannot be checked without DNA. The sequenced sample consisted of naive CXCR3+ CD8+ T cells from blood. This sample's subset: CD45RO-CCR7+CD27+CD95- naive CD8+ T cells expressing CXCR3 (TNR3+). The CDR3 reads CASSYPSRTSYNEQFF.